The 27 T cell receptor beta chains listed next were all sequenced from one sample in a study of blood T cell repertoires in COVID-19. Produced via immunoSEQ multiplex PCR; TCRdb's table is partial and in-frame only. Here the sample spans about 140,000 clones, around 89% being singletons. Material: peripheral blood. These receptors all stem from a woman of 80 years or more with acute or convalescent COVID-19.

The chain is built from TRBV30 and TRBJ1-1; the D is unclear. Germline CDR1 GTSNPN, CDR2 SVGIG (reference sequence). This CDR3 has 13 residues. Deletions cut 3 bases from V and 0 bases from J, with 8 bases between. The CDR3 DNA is TGTGCCTGGAGGAACACTATGAACACTGAAGCTTTCTTT. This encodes CAWRNTMNTEAFF.

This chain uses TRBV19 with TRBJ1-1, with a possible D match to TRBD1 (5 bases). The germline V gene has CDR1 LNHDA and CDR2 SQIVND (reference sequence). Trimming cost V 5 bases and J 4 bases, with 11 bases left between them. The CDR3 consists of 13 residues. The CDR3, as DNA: TGTGCCAGTAGTCCAGGGTACGGCACTGAAGCTTTCTTT. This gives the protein CASSPGYGTEAFF.

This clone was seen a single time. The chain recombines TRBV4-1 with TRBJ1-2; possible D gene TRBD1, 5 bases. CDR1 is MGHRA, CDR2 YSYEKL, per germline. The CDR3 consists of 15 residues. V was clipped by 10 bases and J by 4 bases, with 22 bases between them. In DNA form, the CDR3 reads TGCGCCACTAAACAAGAGCAGGGTCGATCCTATGGCTACACCTTC. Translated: CATKQEQGRSYGYTF.

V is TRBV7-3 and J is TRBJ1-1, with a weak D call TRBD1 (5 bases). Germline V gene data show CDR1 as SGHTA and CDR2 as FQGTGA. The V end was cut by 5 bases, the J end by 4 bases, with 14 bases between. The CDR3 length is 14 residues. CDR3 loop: CASSPGRGSTEAFF. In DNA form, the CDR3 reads TGTGCCAGCAGCCCAGGTAGGGGAAGCACTGAAGCTTTCTTT. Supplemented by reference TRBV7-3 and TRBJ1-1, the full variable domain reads GAGVSQTPSNKVTEKGKYVELRCDPISGHTALYWYRQSLGQGPEFLIYFQGTGAADDSGLPNDRFFAVRPEGSVSTLKIQRTERGDSAVYLCASSPGRGSTEAFFGQGTRLTVV.

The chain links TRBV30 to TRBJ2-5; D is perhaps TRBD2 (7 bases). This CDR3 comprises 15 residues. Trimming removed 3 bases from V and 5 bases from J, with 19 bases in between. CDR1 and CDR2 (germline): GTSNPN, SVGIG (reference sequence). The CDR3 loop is CAWSEWAGAPETQYF. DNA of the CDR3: TGTGCCTGGAGCGAATGGGCGGGGGCTCCGGAGACCCAGTACTTC.

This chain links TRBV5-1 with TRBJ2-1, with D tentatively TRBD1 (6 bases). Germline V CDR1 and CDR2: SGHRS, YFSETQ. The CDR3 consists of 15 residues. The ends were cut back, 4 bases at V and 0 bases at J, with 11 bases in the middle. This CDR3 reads CASSNQGSSYNEQFF. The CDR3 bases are TGCGCCAGCAGCAACCAGGGGAGCTCCTACAATGAGCAGTTCTTC.

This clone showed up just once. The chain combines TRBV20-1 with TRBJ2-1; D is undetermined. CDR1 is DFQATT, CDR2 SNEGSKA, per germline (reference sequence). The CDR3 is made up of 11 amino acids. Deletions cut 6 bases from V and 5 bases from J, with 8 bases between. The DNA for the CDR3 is TGCAGTGCAGGTGACAACAATGAGCAGTTCTTC. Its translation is CSAGDNNEQFF.

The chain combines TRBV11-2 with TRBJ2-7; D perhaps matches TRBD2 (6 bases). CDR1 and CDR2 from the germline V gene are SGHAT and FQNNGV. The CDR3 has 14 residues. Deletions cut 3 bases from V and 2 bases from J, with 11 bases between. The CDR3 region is CASSFPGSPYEQYF. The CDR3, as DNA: TGTGCCAGCAGCTTCCCCGGGAGTCCCTACGAGCAGTACTTC.

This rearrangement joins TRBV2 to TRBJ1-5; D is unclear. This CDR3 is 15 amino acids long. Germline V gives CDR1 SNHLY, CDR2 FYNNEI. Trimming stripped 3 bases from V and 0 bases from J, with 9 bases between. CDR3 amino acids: CASSDQHPSNQPQHF. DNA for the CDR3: TGTGCCAGCAGTGACCAACACCCTAGCAATCAGCCCCAGCATTTT.

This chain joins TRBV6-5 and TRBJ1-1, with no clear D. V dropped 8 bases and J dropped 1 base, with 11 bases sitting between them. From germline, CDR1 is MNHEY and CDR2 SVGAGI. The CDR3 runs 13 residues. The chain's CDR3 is CASALEGNTEAFF. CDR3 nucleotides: TGTGCCAGCGCCCTAGAGGGGAACACTGAAGCTTTCTTT.

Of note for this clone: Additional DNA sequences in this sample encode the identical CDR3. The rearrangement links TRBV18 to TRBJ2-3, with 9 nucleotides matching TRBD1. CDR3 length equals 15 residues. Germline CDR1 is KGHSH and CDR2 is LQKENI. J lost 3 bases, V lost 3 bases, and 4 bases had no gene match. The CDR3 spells CASSPRQGGTDTQYF. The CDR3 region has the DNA TGTGCCAGCTCACCCCGACAGGGGGGTACAGATACGCAGTATTTT. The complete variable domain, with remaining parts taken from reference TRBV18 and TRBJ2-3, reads NAGVMQNPRHLVRRRGQEARLRCSPMKGHSHVYWYRQLPEEGLKFMVYLQKENIIDESGMPKERFSAEFPKEGPSILRIQQVVRGDSAAYFCASSPRQGGTDTQYFGPGTRLTVL.

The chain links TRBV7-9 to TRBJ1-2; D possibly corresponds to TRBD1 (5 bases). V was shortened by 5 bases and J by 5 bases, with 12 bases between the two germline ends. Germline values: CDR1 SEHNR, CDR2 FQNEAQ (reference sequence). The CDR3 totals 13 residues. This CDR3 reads CASSPTAPYGYTF. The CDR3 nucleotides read TGTGCCAGCAGCCCGACAGCCCCATATGGCTACACCTTC.

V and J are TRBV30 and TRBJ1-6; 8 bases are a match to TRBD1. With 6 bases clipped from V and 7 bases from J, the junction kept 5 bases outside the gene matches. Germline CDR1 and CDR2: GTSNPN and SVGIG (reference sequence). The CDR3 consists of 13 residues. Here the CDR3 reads CACGQGGNSPLHF. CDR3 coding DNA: TGTGCCTGCGGACAGGGTGGAAATTCACCCCTCCACTTT.

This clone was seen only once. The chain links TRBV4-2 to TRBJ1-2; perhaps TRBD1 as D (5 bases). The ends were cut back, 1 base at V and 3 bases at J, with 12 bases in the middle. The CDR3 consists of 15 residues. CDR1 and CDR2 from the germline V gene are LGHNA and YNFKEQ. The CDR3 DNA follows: TGTGCCAGCAGCCAAGGCCCGGACACTTACTATGGCTACACCTTC. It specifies CASSQGPDTYYGYTF.

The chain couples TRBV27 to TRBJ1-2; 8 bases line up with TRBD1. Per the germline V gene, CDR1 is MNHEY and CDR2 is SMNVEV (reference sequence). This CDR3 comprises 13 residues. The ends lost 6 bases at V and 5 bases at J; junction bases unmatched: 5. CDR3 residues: CASRGQGRYGYTF. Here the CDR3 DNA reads TGTGCCAGCAGAGGACAGGGACGATATGGCTACACCTTC.

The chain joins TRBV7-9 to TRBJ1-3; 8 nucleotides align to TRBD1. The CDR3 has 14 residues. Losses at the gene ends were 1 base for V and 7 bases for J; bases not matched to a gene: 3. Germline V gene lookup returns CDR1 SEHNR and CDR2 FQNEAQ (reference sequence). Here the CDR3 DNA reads TGTGCCAGCAGCTTAGGTCAGGGGGCGAACACCATATATTTT. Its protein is CASSLGQGANTIYF.

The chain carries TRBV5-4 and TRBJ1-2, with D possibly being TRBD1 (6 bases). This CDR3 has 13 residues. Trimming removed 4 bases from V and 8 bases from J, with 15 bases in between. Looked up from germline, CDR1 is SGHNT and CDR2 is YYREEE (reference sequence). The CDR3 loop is CASSEDRFGGYTF. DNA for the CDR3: TGTGCCAGCAGCGAAGACAGGTTCGGGGGCTACACCTTC.

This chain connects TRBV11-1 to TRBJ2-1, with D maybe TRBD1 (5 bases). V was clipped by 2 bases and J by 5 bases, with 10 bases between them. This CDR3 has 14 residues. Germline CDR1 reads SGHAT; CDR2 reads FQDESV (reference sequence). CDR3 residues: CASSLQGNDNEQFF. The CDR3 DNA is TGTGCCAGCAGCTTACAGGGAAACGACAATGAGCAGTTCTTC.

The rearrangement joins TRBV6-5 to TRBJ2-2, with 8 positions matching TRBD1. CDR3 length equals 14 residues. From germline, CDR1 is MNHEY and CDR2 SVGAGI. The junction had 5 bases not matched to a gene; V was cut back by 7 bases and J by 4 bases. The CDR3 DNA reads TGTGCCAGCATGCAGGGGGCGCGCACCGGGGAGCTGTTTTTT. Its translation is CASMQGARTGELFF.

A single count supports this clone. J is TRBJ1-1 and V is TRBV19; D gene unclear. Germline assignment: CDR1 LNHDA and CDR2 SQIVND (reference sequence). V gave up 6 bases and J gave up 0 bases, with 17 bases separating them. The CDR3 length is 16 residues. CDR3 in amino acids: CASRPWSAKMNTEAFF. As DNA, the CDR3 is TGTGCCAGTAGGCCTTGGTCAGCGAAAATGAACACTGAAGCTTTCTTT.

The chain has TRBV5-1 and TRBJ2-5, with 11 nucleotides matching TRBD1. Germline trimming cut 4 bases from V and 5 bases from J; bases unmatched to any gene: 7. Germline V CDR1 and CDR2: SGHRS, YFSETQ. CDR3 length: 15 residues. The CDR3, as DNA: TGCGCCAGCAGCAAAGGACAGGGGGCTTTGGAGACCCAGTACTTC. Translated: CASSKGQGALETQYF.

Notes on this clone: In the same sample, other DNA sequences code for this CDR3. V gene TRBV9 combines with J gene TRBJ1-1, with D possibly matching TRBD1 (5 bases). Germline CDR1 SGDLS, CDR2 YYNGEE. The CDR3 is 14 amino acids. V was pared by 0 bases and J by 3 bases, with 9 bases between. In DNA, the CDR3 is TGTGCCAGCAGCGTAGACGGCAGGGACACTGAAGCTTTCTTT. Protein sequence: CASSVDGRDTEAFF.

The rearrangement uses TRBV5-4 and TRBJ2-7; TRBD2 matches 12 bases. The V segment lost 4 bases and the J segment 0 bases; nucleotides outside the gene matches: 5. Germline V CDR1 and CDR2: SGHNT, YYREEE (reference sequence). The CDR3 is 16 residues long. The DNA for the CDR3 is TGTGCCAGCAGCCGGTCTAGCGGGGGGGGCTCCTACGAGCAGTACTTC. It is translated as CASSRSSGGGSYEQYF. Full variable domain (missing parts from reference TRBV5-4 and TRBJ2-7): ETGVTQSPTHLIKTRGQQVTLRCSSQSGHNTVSWYQQALGQGPQFIFQYYREEENGRGNFPPRFSGLQFPNYSSELNVNALELDDSALYLCASSRSSGGGSYEQYFGPGTRLTVT.

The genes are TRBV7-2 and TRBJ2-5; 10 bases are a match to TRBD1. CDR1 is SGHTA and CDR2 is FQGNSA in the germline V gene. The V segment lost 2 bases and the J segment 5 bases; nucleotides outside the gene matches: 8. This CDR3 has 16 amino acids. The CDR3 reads CASSLPIRTGGETQYF. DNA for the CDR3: TGTGCCAGCAGCTTACCCATCCGGACAGGGGGGGAGACCCAGTACTTC.

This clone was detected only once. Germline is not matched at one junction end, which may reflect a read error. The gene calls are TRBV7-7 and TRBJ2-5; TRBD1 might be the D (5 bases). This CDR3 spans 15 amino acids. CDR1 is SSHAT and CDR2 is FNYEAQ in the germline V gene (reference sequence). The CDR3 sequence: CASSLAQGGWETQYF. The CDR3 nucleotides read TGTGCTAGCAGCTTGGCCCAGGGCGGTTGGGAGACCCAGTACTTC.

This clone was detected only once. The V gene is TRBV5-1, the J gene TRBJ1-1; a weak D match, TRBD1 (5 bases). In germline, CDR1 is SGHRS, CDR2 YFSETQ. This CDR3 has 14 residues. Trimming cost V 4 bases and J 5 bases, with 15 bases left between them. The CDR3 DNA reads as TGCGCCAGCAGCGTCCAGGGTGGAGGGACTGAAGCTTTCTTT. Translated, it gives CASSVQGGGTEAFF. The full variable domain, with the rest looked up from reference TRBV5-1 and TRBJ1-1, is KAGVTQTPRYLIKTRGQQVTLSCSPISGHRSVSWYQQTPGQGLQFLFEYFSETQRNKGNFPGRFSGRQFSNSRSEMNVSTLELGDSALYLCASSVQGGGTEAFFGQGTRLTVV.

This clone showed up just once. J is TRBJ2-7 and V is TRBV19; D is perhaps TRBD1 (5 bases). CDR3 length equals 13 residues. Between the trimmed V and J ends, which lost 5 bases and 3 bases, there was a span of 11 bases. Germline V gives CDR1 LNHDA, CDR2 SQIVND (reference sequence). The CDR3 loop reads CASSSGSGYEQYF. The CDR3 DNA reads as TGTGCCAGTAGTTCAGGGTCTGGCTACGAGCAGTACTTC.